The clone carrying this T cell receptor beta chain was seen once. The V gene's germline CDR1 is DFQATT and CDR2 SNEGSKA (reference sequence). V lost 0 bases and J lost 7; bases outside the gene matches: 12. This CDR3 is built from 15 residues. Through a sample-barcoded 5' primer and a J-beta primer mix, a second PCR was run for roughly 6 to 11 cycles. TCRdb analysed the 5' RACE reads with MiXCR anew, one entry per CDR3 protein. The table has about 2 million distinct CDR3 sequences, 40% to 55% seen once; the top ten hold approximately 2.1%. These data originate in a study of blood T cells in healthy people across ages.

J is TRBJ2-7 and V is TRBV20-1, with 7 nucleotides matching TRBD1. This TCR derives from a woman aged 40 to 50 in good health. Source material: blood. CDR3 sequence (DNA): TGCAGTGCTAGAGATCGCCAGGGGGATGACAATGAGCAGTACTTC. This translates into CSARDRQGDDNEQYF.